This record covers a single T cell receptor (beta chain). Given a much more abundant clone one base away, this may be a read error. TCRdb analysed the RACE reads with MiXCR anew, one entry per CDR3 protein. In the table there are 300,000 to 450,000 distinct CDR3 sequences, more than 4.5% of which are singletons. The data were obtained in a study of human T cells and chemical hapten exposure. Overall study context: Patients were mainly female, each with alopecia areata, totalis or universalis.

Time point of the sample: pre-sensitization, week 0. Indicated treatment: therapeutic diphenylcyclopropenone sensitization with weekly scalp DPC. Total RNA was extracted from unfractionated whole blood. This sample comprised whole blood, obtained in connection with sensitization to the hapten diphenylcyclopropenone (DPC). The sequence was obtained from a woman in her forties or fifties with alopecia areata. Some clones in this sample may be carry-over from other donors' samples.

CDR3 bases: TGCAGTGCTAGATCCGTCGGGGGGGCTTACTCCTACGAGCAGTACTTC. Its protein is CSARSVGGAYSYEQYF. This chain links TRBV20-1 with TRBJ2-7; 8 positions agree with TRBD2. The germline V gene encodes CDR1 DFQATT and CDR2 SNEGSKA (reference sequence). Trimming took 2 bases from V and 0 from J; bases not matched to a gene: 9. CDR3 length: 16 residues.